This note documents a single T cell receptor beta chain sequence. Its specificity is unknown. These data belong to a study of PD-1 blockade in classical Hodgkin lymphoma. This table comes from immunoSEQ multiplex PCR, and its TCRdb copy is limited to in-frame clones, with some not included. Of about 93,000 clones in the sample, roughly 91% were seen once. V was trimmed by 8 bases and J by 7 bases, leaving 17 bases between them. The CDR3 is made up of 13 amino acids. CDR1 is SNHLY and CDR2 is FYNNEI in the germline V gene. Study results and caveats: Newly diagnosed patients were said to have less baseline TCR diversity than healthy donors did.

Every patient relapsed after autologous stem cell transplantation, and brentuximab vedotin exposure varied. The chain couples TRBV2 to TRBJ1-2; D possibly corresponds to TRBD1 (5 bases). The specimen was peripheral blood mononuclear cells (PBMCs), collected before the second cycle of nivolumab. This sequence was found in a human donor with classical Hodgkin lymphoma. DNA for the CDR3: TGTGCCAGCGTTTGGGGGGGAACCGGTGGCTACACCTTC. Translating gives CASVWGGTGGYTF. The full variable domain, in which reference TRBV2 and TRBJ1-2 provide the parts outside the CDR3, is EPEVTQTPSHQVTQMGQEVILRCVPISNHLYFYWYRQILGQKVEFLVSFYNNEISEKSEIFDDQFSVERPDGSNFTLKIRSTKLEDSAMYFCASVWGGTGGYTFGSGTRLTVV.